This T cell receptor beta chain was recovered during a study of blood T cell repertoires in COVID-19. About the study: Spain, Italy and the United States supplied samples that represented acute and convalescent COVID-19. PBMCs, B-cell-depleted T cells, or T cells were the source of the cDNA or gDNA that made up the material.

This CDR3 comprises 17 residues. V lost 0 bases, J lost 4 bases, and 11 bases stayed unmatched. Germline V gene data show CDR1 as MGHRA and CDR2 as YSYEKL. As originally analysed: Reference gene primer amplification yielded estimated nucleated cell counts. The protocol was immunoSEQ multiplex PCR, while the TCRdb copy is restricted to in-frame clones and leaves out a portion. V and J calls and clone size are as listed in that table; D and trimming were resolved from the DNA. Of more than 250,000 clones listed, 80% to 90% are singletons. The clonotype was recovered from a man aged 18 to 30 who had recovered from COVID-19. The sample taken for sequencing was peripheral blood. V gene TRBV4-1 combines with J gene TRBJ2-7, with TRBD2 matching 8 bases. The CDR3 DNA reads TGCGCCAGCAGCCAAGATCTTCGGGAGGGCCTCCTGTACGAGCAGTACTTC. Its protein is CASSQDLREGLLYEQYF.